What follows are 7 T cell receptor beta chains derived from one specimen sequenced in a study of T cell repertoires in cytomegalovirus infection. No antigen has been identified for these receptors. A single record per CDR3 protein comes from TCRdb applying MiXCR to the reads. In the table there are 140,000 to 150,000 distinct CDR3 sequences, approximately 30% of which are singletons. Sequencing used CD8+ T cells from cultured PBMCs, obtained from culture after CMV antigen stimulation. The receptors derive from a human donor in good health (CMV status not recorded). Some clones in this sample may be carry-over from other donors' samples.

This clonotype was counted once. This chain links TRBV12-3 or TRBV12-4 with TRBJ2-3; 10 nucleotides line up with TRBD2. The trim removed 7 bases at V and 6 bases at J, leaving 4 bases unmatched. The CDR3 spans 13 residues. This CDR3 is CASNQAGGDTQYF. The CDR3 region has the DNA TGTGCCAGCAACCAAGCGGGGGGGGATACGCAGTATTTT.

The genes are TRBV19 and TRBJ2-3, with D perhaps assigned TRBD1 or TRBD2 (6 bases each). The V end was cut by 10 bases, the J end by 3 bases, with 17 bases between. The CDR3 runs 14 residues. Germline-derived CDR1 and CDR2 are LNHDA and SQIVND (reference sequence). The DNA of the CDR3 is TGTGCCACCCAAAGTCGGGGGCTTACAGATACGCAGTATTTT. It translates to CATQSRGLTDTQYF.

A note on this clonotype: No DNA is shown, since the ends of the CDR3 on it are uncertain; the CDR3 is the one TCRdb lists. The rearrangement joins TRBV7-9 to TRBJ1-2; the DNA was not used to check the table's D call, TRBD1. The CDR3 contains 15 residues when both ends are counted. From germline, CDR1 is SEHNR and CDR2 FQNEAQ (reference sequence). The CDR3: CASSWGDGNNYGYTF.

This chain joins TRBV29-1 and TRBJ1-1, with no clear D. Germline V CDR1 and CDR2: SQVTM, ANQGSEA. The CDR3 is made up of 13 amino acids. Deletions cut 6 bases from V and 1 base from J, with 12 bases between. For the CDR3, the DNA is TGCAGCGTCACAGCGGAATCGAACACTGAAGCTTTCTTT. Its protein is CSVTAESNTEAFF.

This clonotype was seen many times. The chain's CDR3 is CASSGRVTNTGELFF. In DNA, the CDR3 is TGTGCCAGCAGCGGCAGGGTTACGAACACCGGGGAGCTGTTTTTT. The genes are TRBV7-2 and TRBJ2-2, with a tentative D call TRBD1 (5 bases). CDR3 length: 15 residues. Per the germline V gene, CDR1 is SGHTA and CDR2 is FQGNSA. Trimming cost V 5 bases and J 0 bases, with 10 bases left between them.

On this clonotype: The junction does not match germline at one end; this may be a read error. The CDR3 bases are TGTGCCAGCAGCTTAAACAGGGACAGTTCATACACTGAGCAGTTCTTC. Translation gives CASSLNRDSSYTEQFF. The chain combines TRBV13 with TRBJ2-1; TRBD1 matches 7 bases. The CDR3 sequence is 16 residues long. The germline CDR1 and CDR2 sequences are PRHDT and FYEKMQ (reference sequence).

The gene calls are TRBV6-6 and TRBJ1-4; TRBD1 might be the D (6 bases). Germline loops: CDR1 MNHNY, CDR2 SVGAGI (reference sequence). CDR3 length equals 11 residues. The V and J ends lost 5 bases and 11 bases respectively, with 9 bases between them. In DNA, the CDR3 is TGTGCCAGCAGTCTGGGGGCCAAACTGTTTTTT. Amino acid sequence: CASSLGAKLFF.